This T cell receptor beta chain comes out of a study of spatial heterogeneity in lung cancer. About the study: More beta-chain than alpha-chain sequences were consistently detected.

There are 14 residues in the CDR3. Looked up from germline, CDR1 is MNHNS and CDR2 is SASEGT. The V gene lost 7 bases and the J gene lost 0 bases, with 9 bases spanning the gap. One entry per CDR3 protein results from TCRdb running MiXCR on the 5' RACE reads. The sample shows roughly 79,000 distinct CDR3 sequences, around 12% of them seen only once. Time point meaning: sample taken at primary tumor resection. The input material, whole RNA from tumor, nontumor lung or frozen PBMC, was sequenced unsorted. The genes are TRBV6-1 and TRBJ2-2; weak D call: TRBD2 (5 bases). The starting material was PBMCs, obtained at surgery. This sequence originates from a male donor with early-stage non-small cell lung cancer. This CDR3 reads CASKPGTNTGELFF. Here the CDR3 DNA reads TGTGCCAGCAAACCGGGAACGAACACCGGGGAGCTGTTTTTT.